The present T cell receptor beta chain was sequenced within a study of yellow fever vaccine responses in identical twins. Overall study findings and caveats: In identical twins, vaccine T cell responses appeared partly shared and partly individual.

Points on this clonotype: The antigen remains unidentified.

TCRdb called the RT-PCR reads again in MiXCR, with one record for every CDR3 protein. The sample has 12,000 or so distinct CDR3 sequences, 80% to 90% seen once. The sample was T cells from blood (PBMCs), unsorted or a sorted subset (not recorded which), taken before or after yellow fever vaccination (not recorded which). The clonotype originates from a woman younger than 30 who received the yellow fever vaccine.

The CDR3 here is CASSLRLAGGRYNEQFF. The CDR3, as DNA: TGTGCCAGCAGTTTACGACTAGCGGGAGGCCGGTACAATGAGCAGTTCTTC. The genes are TRBV12-3 or TRBV12-4 and TRBJ2-1, with 13 bases lining up with TRBD2. The CDR3 spans 17 residues. The V and J ends lost 2 bases and 4 bases, in that order; junction bases with no gene match: 5.